One and the same sample provided the 26 T cell receptor beta chains below, sequenced in a study of blood T cells in healthy people across ages. Next came a second PCR, run for roughly 6 to 11 cycles, which used a sample-barcoded 5' primer along with a J-beta primer mix. TCRdb reprocessed the 5' RACE reads with MiXCR, giving one entry per CDR3 protein. In the table there are roughly 800,000 distinct CDR3 sequences, about 55% of which are singletons. Material for sequencing was blood. Source of these receptors: a man at least 80 years old in good health.

The table lists this clonotype with a count of one. V and J are TRBV29-1 and TRBJ2-7; D tentatively fits TRBD1 or TRBD2 (5 bases each). V lost 3 bases and J 4 bases, leaving 7 bases between the germline ends. Per germline, CDR1 SQVTM and CDR2 ANQGSEA. The CDR3 has 11 amino acids. The DNA of the CDR3 is TGCAGCGTTGATGAGGGGTACGAGCAGTACTTC. Protein: CSVDEGYEQYF.

This sequence joins TRBV24-1 and TRBJ2-3; D is possibly TRBD1 (5 bases). Germline loops: CDR1 KGHDR, CDR2 SFDVKD. V lost 1 base and J lost 4, with 11 bases in between. There are 15 residues in the CDR3. CDR3 in DNA: TGTGCCACCAGTGATTTCTCCAGGGCCGCAGATACGCAGTATTTT. Translation gives CATSDFSRAADTQYF.

Many counts were recorded for this clonotype. V is TRBV27 and J is TRBJ2-4, with D tentatively TRBD1 (6 bases). This CDR3 region has 17 residues. The germline V gene has CDR1 MNHEY and CDR2 SMNVEV (reference sequence). The V end was cut by 6 bases, the J end by 0 bases, with 18 bases between. The CDR3 spells CASSLRQDGLAKNIQYF. CDR3 nucleotides: TGTGCCAGCAGCCTCCGACAGGACGGACTAGCCAAAAACATTCAGTACTTC.

V and J are TRBV14 and TRBJ2-4, with 9 bases fitting TRBD1. The better agreement between TRBJ2-7 and the DNA end casts doubt on the J call. This CDR3 region has 14 residues. Germline V gene data show CDR1 as SGHDN and CDR2 as FVKESK. The CDR3 loop reads CASREDRGKDEQYF. CDR3 nucleotides: TGTGCCAGCCGCGAGGACAGGGGTAAAGACGAGCAGTACTTC.

As concerns this clonotype: The junction differs from germline at one of its ends, possibly a read error. The gene calls are TRBV7-8 and TRBJ2-7, with 9 bases matching TRBD1. CDR3 size: 16 residues. CDR1 and CDR2 (germline): SGHVS, FQNEAQ. The CDR3 coding sequence is TGTGTCAGCAGCTTAGGGGACAGGGTGAGCTCCTACGAGCAGTACTTC. Protein: CVSSLGDRVSSYEQYF.

Only a few counts were recorded for this clonotype. This chain links TRBV7-2 with TRBJ2-7, with D unresolved. Germline CDR1 and CDR2: SGHTA and FQGNSA. Trimming removed 4 bases at V and 2 bases at J, with 9 bases between. The CDR3 loop spans 13 amino acids. The CDR3 loop is CASSSGITYEQYF. The CDR3 region has the DNA TGTGCCAGCAGCTCTGGAATTACCTACGAGCAGTACTTC.

V is TRBV18 and J is TRBJ2-1, with 14 bases matching TRBD2. The J segment lost 8 bases and the V segment lost 5 bases, leaving 2 bases of the junction unmatched. The CDR3 runs to 14 residues. In germline, CDR1 is KGHSH, CDR2 LQKENI. The CDR3 bases are TGTGCCAGCTCAGAGGGACTAGCGGGAGATGAGCAGTTCTTC. It encodes CASSEGLAGDEQFF.

This sequence joins TRBV27 and TRBJ2-3; maybe TRBD1 (5 bases). The CDR3 has 13 amino acids. Germline assignment: CDR1 MNHEY and CDR2 SMNVEV (reference sequence). Trimming took off 11 bases at V and 14 bases at J, with 26 bases between the two ends. The CDR3 protein is CARGRTGHRDAYF. CDR3 sequence (DNA): TGTGCCCGTGGGCGGACCGGACACAGAGACGCGTATTTT.

This chain links TRBV7-2 with TRBJ2-1, with D perhaps TRBD1 (6 bases). With the DNA end fitting TRBJ2-7 better, the J assignment may be wrong. The CDR3 extends over 15 amino acids. Germline CDR1 reads SGHTA; CDR2 reads FQGNSA. CDR3 sequence (DNA): TGTGCCAGCAGCATGGGACCGGGCAGGGGCAATGAGCAGTACTTC. This gives the protein CASSMGPGRGNEQYF.

A word on this clonotype: Compared with germline, one end of the junction differs, possibly owing to a read error. The gene calls are TRBV5-1 and TRBJ1-5; TRBD1 might be the D (5 bases). CDR1 is SGHRS, CDR2 YFSETQ, per germline. The CDR3 is made up of 14 amino acids. CDR3 loop: CASSLDGGNQPQHF. CDR3 bases: TGTGCCAGCTCACTGGACGGGGGGAATCAGCCCCAGCATTTT.

The V and J genes are TRBV18 and TRBJ2-7; D gene unclear. The CDR3 is 14 residues long. Germline CDR1 KGHSH, CDR2 LQKENI. Trimming cost V 0 bases and J 2 bases, with 8 bases left between them. The CDR3 sequence: CASSPPGRTYEQYF. The CDR3 DNA reads as TGTGCCAGCTCACCACCGGGCAGAACCTACGAGCAGTACTTC.

This chain connects TRBV20-1 to TRBJ2-1; D is perhaps TRBD1 (6 bases). The germline V gene encodes CDR1 DFQATT and CDR2 SNEGSKA (reference sequence). The CDR3 consists of 12 residues. V gave up 0 bases and J gave up 7 bases, with 7 bases separating them. The CDR3 sequence: CSAREGGNEQFF. The DNA for the CDR3 is TGCAGTGCTAGAGAAGGGGGAAATGAGCAGTTCTTC.

CDR3 in DNA: TGTGCCAGCAGCCAAAGCCTACTGTACGGTGAGCAGTACTTC. Residues: CASSQSLLYGEQYF. The chain recombines TRBV4-2 with TRBJ2-5; D is ambiguous. Germline-derived CDR1 and CDR2 are LGHNA and YNFKEQ. V was pared by 2 bases and J by 11 bases, with 18 bases between. The CDR3 sequence is 14 residues long.

This clonotype was picked up one time. The chain links TRBV3-1 to TRBJ1-4; D gene uncertain. Trimming shortened V by 6 bases and J by 3 bases, and 11 bases separated the two germline ends. The CDR3 length is 14 residues. Germline V gives CDR1 LGHDT, CDR2 YNNKEL (reference sequence). CDR3 amino acids: CASRDRHANEKLFF. DNA for the CDR3: TGTGCCAGCAGGGACCGACATGCTAATGAAAAACTGTTTTTT.

V gene TRBV10-3 combines with J gene TRBJ2-1, with 8 positions matching TRBD1. V lost 4 bases and J lost 9; bases outside the gene matches: 2. Per the germline V gene, CDR1 is ENHRY and CDR2 is SYGVKD. CDR3 length: 12 residues. The CDR3 loop reads CAISGTGFEQFF. CDR3 nucleotide sequence: TGTGCCATCAGTGGGACAGGGTTTGAGCAGTTCTTC.

CDR3 amino acids: CSARDVASGRADTQYF. The CDR3 DNA reads TGCAGTGCTAGAGATGTGGCTAGCGGGAGGGCAGATACGCAGTATTTT. The chain recombines TRBV20-1 with TRBJ2-3, with 12 bases aligning to TRBD2. Germline lookup yields CDR1 DFQATT and CDR2 SNEGSKA (reference sequence). V was clipped by 0 bases and J by 4 bases; unmatched bases: 5. The length of the CDR3 is 16 residues.

The gene calls are TRBV7-8 and TRBJ1-5, with D perhaps matching TRBD1 (5 bases). Trimming cost V 0 bases and J 6 bases, with 9 bases left between them. Germline CDR1 SGHVS, CDR2 FQNEAQ. The CDR3 spans 14 residues. CDR3 coding DNA: TGTGCCAGCAGCTTAGCCAGGGAAGGTCAGCCCCAGCATTTT. As protein: CASSLAREGQPQHF.

J is TRBJ1-2 and V is TRBV20-1; the D gene is possibly TRBD1 (6 bases). The length of the CDR3 is 11 residues. Per germline, CDR1 DFQATT and CDR2 SNEGSKA (reference sequence). The ends were cut back, 5 bases at V and 6 bases at J, with 10 bases in the middle. The CDR3 nucleotides are TGCAGTGCTCCCAGGGGACATGGCTACACCTTC. It specifies CSAPRGHGYTF.

The J gene is TRBJ1-6, the V gene TRBV20-1, with 9 bases that match TRBD1. This CDR3 contains 15 residues. Germline CDR1 DFQATT, CDR2 SNEGSKA (reference sequence). With V trimmed by 1 base and J by 6 bases, 4 bases remained unmatched. DNA of the CDR3: TGCAGTGCTAGAGGTCAGACAGGGGGTAATTCACCCCTCCACTTT. It encodes CSARGQTGGNSPLHF.

The V call is TRBV24-1, the J call TRBJ2-5; D not certain. Germline CDR1 is KGHDR and CDR2 is SFDVKD. The CDR3 extends over 15 amino acids. The V end lost 1 base, the J end lost 2 bases, and 10 bases lay between the germline ends. The CDR3 loop is CATSDFPTGQETQYF. For the CDR3, the DNA is TGTGCCACCAGTGATTTCCCCACTGGGCAAGAGACCCAGTACTTC.

As to this clonotype: The junction differs from germline at one of its ends, possibly a read error. The V call is TRBV5-1, the J call TRBJ1-2; D not certain. Germline V gene sequence: CDR1 SGHRS, CDR2 YFSETQ. This CDR3 spans 15 amino acids. This chain's CDR3 is CASSPYGSANYGYTF. The CDR3 coding sequence is TGCGCCAGCAGCCCCTATGGGTCCGCTAACTATGGCTATACCTTC.

This clonotype was counted between two and nine times. V usage is TRBV7-2 and J usage is TRBJ2-7; D is ambiguous. From germline, CDR1 is SGHTA and CDR2 FQGNSA. V was trimmed by 1 base and J by 2 bases, leaving 6 bases between them. This CDR3 has 13 residues. The CDR3 loop reads CASSLGDAYEQYF. CDR3 sequence (DNA): TGTGCCAGCAGCTTAGGAGATGCCTACGAGCAGTACTTC.

The CDR3 sequence: CASSEGAEGEQYF. DNA of the CDR3: TGTGCCAGCTCCGAGGGGGCGGAGGGCGAGCAGTACTTC. This chain links TRBV6-6 with TRBJ2-5, with D perhaps TRBD1 (7 bases). Judging by the DNA end, TRBJ2-7 fits better; the J call may be wrong. This CDR3 is built from 13 residues. Looked up from germline, CDR1 is MNHNY and CDR2 is SVGAGI (reference sequence).

The chain has TRBV4-2 and TRBJ2-3; 8 positions match TRBD2. Germline CDR1 reads LGHNA; CDR2 reads YNFKEQ. The CDR3 loop spans 18 amino acids. The V and J ends lost 4 bases and 6 bases, in that order; junction bases with no gene match: 18. The CDR3 DNA follows: TGTGCCAGCAGCCTAGGGACTAGATTTACGCAGCTTATGGATACGCAGTATTTT. Protein product: CASSLGTRFTQLMDTQYF.

The genes are TRBV20-1 and TRBJ2-7, with 7 bases aligning to TRBD2. The CDR3 consists of 14 residues. The J segment lost 0 bases and the V segment lost 6 bases, leaving 8 bases of the junction unmatched. Germline lookup yields CDR1 DFQATT and CDR2 SNEGSKA (reference sequence). In DNA, the CDR3 is TGCAGTGCCGGCCGGGCGGGAGCCTCCTACGAGCAGTACTTC. This translates into CSAGRAGASYEQYF.

The chain links TRBV24-1 to TRBJ1-1, with TRBD1 matching over 8 bases. The V and J ends lost 2 bases and 6 bases, in that order; junction bases with no gene match: 4. The CDR3 has 14 amino acids. Germline CDR1 reads KGHDR; CDR2 reads SFDVKD. Written as DNA, the CDR3 is TGTGCCACCAGTGATTCGGCAGGGGGCGCTGAAGCTTTCTTT. Translating gives CATSDSAGGAEAFF.